This T cell receptor beta chain emerged from a study of shared clonotypes between healthy human individuals. General observations from the study: Compared with clonotypes that all four donors shared, non-shared clonotypes had lower generation probabilities. Depth of sequencing was expected to influence donor clonotype sharing.

Naive-designated CD8 cells lacked CD45RO, were positively enriched for CCR7, and omitted terminally differentiated effector memory CD45RA+ cells. Measured with immunoSEQ multiplex PCR; TCRdb has only the in-frame clones, and not every one. The table lists about 2.1 million clones, about 92% of them singletons, with under 2% in the top ten. Comments on this clone: What it binds is not known.

The clonotype comes from a man aged 18 to 29 in good health. Some clones in this sample may be carry-over from other donors' samples. Sequencing was carried out using naive CD8+ T cells from PBMCs.

The CDR3 reads CASSVEGTGNNEQFF. CDR3 nucleotides: TGTGCCAGCAGCGTAGAAGGGACAGGTAACAATGAGCAGTTCTTC. The chain recombines TRBV9 with TRBJ2-1, with 8 bases lining up with TRBD1. V shed 0 bases and J 5 bases; nucleotides not matched to a gene: 4. This CDR3 has 15 residues. Germline V gene lookup returns CDR1 SGDLS and CDR2 YYNGEE.